This T cell receptor (beta chain) appears in the sequencing data of a study of blood T cell repertoires in COVID-19. The overall study: Acute and convalescent COVID-19 samples came from the United States, Italy and Spain.

Participants' reported clinical history set cohort assignment. Recovered participants had two consecutive negative NP/OP PCR tests, healthcare professional clearance, or symptom resolution. With 10 bases clipped from V and 6 bases from J, the junction kept 24 bases outside the gene matches. The CDR3 has 18 amino acids. Germline V gives CDR1 KGHSH, CDR2 LQKENI. Original methodology: Using reference gene primer amplification, nucleated cell counts were estimated. Some clones are missing from TCRdb's copy, which holds only in-frame ones; the method was immunoSEQ multiplex PCR. The DNA was the basis for D and trimming; V, J and clone size are from that table. The profile shows more than 400,000 clones, about 90% of them singletons.

This clonotype originated in a man younger than 35 who had recovered from COVID-19. The sequenced sample consisted of PBMCs or T cells enriched from blood (not recorded which). The chain uses TRBV18 and TRBJ2-7; TRBD2 aligns across 10 bases. The CDR3 bases are TGTGCCACCGCACCCCGGCTAGCGGGAGACCCCTTTACGAGCGAGCAGTACTTC. Amino acids: CATAPRLAGDPFTSEQYF.